This entry concerns a single T cell receptor (beta chain). This specimen belongs to a study of blood T cell repertoires in COVID-19. Background on the study: Sites in the United States, Italy and Spain provided acute and convalescent COVID-19 samples.

Germline CDR1 and CDR2: KGHSH and LQKENI. The trim removed 1 base at V and 10 bases at J, leaving 1 base unmatched. The CDR3 has 13 residues. Per the study methods: Estimated nucleated cell counts came from reference gene primer amplification. The repertoire was sequenced with immunoSEQ multiplex PCR; TCRdb's copy has only in-frame clones and lacks some. That table supplies the V and J calls and clone size; D and trimming were determined from the DNA. The sample holds a few hundred thousand clones; more than 90% are singletons and the top ten take 2% to 3%. Patients of the Seattle cohort, enrolled during active infection, were followed longitudinally.

The receptor was derived from a person aged 18-35 years with COVID-19, enrolled during active disease. The chain recombines TRBV18 with TRBJ2-3, with 11 bases lining up with TRBD1. Sequenced material: peripheral blood. The CDR3 is CASSPLDRGPQYF. Here the CDR3 DNA reads TGTGCCAGCTCACCACTGGACAGGGGGCCGCAGTATTTT.